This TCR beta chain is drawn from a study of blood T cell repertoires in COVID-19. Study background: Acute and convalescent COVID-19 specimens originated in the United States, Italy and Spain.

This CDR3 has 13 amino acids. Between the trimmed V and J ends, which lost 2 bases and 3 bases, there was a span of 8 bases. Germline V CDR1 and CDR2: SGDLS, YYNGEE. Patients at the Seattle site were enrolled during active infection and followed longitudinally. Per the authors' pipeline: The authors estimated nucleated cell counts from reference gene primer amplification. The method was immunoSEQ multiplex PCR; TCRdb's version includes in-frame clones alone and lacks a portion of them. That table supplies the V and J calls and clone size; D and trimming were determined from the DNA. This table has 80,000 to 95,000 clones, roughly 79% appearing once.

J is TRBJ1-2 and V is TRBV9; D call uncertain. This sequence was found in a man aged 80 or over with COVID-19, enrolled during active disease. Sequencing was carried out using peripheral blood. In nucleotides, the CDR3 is TGTGCCAGCAGCGTCGGAGAGTACTATGGCTACACCTTC. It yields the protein CASSVGEYYGYTF.